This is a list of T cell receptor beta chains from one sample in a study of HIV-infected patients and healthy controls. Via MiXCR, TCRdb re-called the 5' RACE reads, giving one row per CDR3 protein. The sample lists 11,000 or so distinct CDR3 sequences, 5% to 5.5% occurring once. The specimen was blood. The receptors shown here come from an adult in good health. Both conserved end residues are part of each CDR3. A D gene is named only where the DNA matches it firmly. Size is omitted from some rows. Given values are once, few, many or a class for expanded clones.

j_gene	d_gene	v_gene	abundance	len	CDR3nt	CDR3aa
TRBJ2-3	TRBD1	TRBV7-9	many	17	TGTGCCAGCAGCTTAGCGTTGCCCCAGGGGGCGAAGGATACGCAGTATTTT	CASSLALPQGAKDTQYF
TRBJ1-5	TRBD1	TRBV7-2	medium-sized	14	TGTGCCAGCAGCCTGGGGGGAGGGGGCATGCCCCAGCATTTT	CASSLGGGGMPQHF
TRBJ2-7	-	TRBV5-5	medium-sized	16	TGTGCCAGCAGCTTAGCCCGGGGCCTCGCCTACTACGAGCAGTACTTC	CASSLARGLAYYEQYF
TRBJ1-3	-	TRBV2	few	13	TGTGCCAGCAGTGAACAACGGGGAAACACCATATATTTT	CASSEQRGNTIYF
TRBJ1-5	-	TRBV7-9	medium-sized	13	TGTGCCAGCAGCTTAGAACAGGCCCTAGTCCAGCATTTT	CASSLEQALVQHF
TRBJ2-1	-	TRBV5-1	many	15	TGCGCCAGCAGTCCCACGGGACTGTTTAATCATGAGCAGTTCTTC	CASSPTGLFNHEQFF
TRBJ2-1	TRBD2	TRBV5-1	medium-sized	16	TGCGCCAGCAGCTTGGGCGACGGGGGGGATGACAATGAGCAGTTCTTC	CASSLGDGGDDNEQFF
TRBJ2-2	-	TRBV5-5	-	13	TGTGCCAGCAGCTGGGGGTCAACCGGGGAGCTGTTTTTT	CASSWGSTGELFF
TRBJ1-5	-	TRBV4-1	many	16	TGCGCCAGCAGCCAAGATCCGGGGGGCGCGAGTCAGCCCCAGCATTTT	CASSQDPGGASQPQHF
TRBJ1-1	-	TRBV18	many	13	TGTGCCAGCTCACCGGGAGCGAACACTGAAGCTTTCTTT	CASSPGANTEAFF
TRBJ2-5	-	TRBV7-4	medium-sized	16	TGTGCCAGCAGCCCCGGACACCTGGGGTACCAAGAGACCCAGTACTTC	CASSPGHLGYQETQYF
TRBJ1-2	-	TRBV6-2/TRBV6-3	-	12	TGTGCCAGCTCGGGCTCTAACTATGGCTACACCTTC	CASSGSNYGYTF
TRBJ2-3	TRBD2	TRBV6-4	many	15	TGTGCCAGCAGTGACTCGGCGGGGGGGCCAGATACGCAGTATTTT	CASSDSAGGPDTQYF
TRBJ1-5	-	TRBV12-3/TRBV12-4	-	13	TGTGCCAGCGAACAGGGTGGCAATCAGCCCCAGCATTTT	CASEQGGNQPQHF
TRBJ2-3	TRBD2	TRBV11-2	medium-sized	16	TGTGCCAGCAGCTTTACTGCGGGACTAATCACAGATACGCAGTATTTT	CASSFTAGLITDTQYF
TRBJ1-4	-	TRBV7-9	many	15	TGTGCCAGCAGCCCTCCAACCGCAACTAATGAAAAACTGTTTTTT	CASSPPTATNEKLFF
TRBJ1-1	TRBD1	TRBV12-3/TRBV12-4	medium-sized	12	TGTGCCAGCAGTTTGGGACAGCTTGAAGCTTTCTTT	CASSLGQLEAFF
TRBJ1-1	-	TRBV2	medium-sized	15	TGTGCCAGCAGTGATCCGGGGGCGGCGAACACTGAAGCTTTCTTT	CASSDPGAANTEAFF
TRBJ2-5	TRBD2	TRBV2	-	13	TGTGCCAGCAGTCGGGAGGCAGCAGAGACCCAGTACTTC	CASSREAAETQYF
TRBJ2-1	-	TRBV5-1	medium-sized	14	TGCGCCAGCAGCTTGGGATACTCCTACAATGAGCAGTTCTTC	CASSLGYSYNEQFF
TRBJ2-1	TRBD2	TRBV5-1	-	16	TGCGCCAGCAGCTTTACTAGCGGGGGTCGCTACAATGAGCAGTTCTTC	CASSFTSGGRYNEQFF
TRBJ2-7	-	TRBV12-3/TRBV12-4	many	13	TGTGCCAGCAGGAGGGACGGCTCCTACGAGCAGTACTTC	CASRRDGSYEQYF
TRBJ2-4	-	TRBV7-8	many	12	TGTGCCAGCAGTCTCTCCGGGGGCATTCAGTACTTC	CASSLSGGIQYF
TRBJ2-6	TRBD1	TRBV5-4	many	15	TGTGCCAGCAGCCTCAGGGGGCCCGGGGCCAACGTCCTGACTTTC	CASSLRGPGANVLTF
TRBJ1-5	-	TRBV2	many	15	TGTGCCAGCATGTCCGGGGACAATAGCAATCAGCCCCAGCATTTT	CASMSGDNSNQPQHF
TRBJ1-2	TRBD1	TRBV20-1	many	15	TGCAGTGCTAGAGATCAGCGGACAGGGGGCCGTGGCTACACCTTC	CSARDQRTGGRGYTF
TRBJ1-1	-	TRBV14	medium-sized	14	TGTGCCAGCAGCCGTAGGATCAGGGACACTGAAGCTTTCTTT	CASSRRIRDTEAFF
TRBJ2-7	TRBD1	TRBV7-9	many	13	TGTGCCAGCAGCACCTCACAGGGGCGTCTTCAGTACTTC	CASSTSQGRLQYF
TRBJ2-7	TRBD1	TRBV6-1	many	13	TGTGCCAGCAGTGACTGGACAGGGTACGAGCAGTACTTC	CASSDWTGYEQYF
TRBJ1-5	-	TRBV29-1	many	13	TGCAGCGTTCAAGACAGCCCCAATCAGCCCCAGCATTTT	CSVQDSPNQPQHF
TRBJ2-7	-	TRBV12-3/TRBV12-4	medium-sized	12	TGTGCCAGCAGTACGGGGGCCCACGAGCAGTACTTC	CASSTGAHEQYF
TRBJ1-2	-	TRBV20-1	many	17	TGCAGTGCTAGCTCTCAGTACAGGGTTAAAGGAAACTATGGCTACACCTTC	CSASSQYRVKGNYGYTF
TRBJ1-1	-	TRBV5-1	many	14	TGCGCCAGCAGCTTGACTCAAGTGGGCACTGAAGCTTTCTTT	CASSLTQVGTEAFF
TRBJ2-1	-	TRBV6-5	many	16	TGTGCCAGCAGTTACTTAGGGGGGGCGGCTGACAATGAGCAGTTCTTC	CASSYLGGAADNEQFF
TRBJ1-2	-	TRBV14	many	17	TGTGCCAGCAGCCAAGATCGGTTCGGGAGGGAGGGCCGTGGCTACACCTTC	CASSQDRFGREGRGYTF
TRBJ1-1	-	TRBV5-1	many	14	TGCGCCAGCAGCCGAATACAGATGAACACTGAAGCTTTCTTT	CASSRIQMNTEAFF
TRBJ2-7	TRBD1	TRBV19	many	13	TGTGCCAGTAGTCCAAAAGGGACAGCGGAGCAGTACTTC	CASSPKGTAEQYF
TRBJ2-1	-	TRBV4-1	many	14	TGCGCCAGCAGCCAAGACAATCTTGGCTCCCGGCAGTTCTTC	CASSQDNLGSRQFF
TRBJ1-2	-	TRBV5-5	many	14	TGTGCCAGCAGCCCAGACGGGATCTTCTATGGCTACACCTTC	CASSPDGIFYGYTF
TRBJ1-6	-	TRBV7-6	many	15	TGTGCCAGCAGCCCGGGGGGGCTCTATAATTCACCCCTCCACTTT	CASSPGGLYNSPLHF
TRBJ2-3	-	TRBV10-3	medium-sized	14	TGTGCCATCAGTGACAGGAAGAGCACAGATACGCAGTATTTT	CAISDRKSTDTQYF
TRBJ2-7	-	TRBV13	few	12	TGTGCCAGCAGCTTATCGGCCTACGAGCAGTACTTC	CASSLSAYEQYF